This TCR beta chain was sequenced in a study of T-cell memory formation after mild COVID-19 (dated by TCRdb to about 2021). Looking at the study overall: TCR sequence clusters from the two donors were found to be largely donor specific. Two young, previously healthy adult volunteers made up the cohort, one male and one female. In a couple of donors, T-cell clones that expanded and contracted after mild COVID-19 were followed by sequencing TCRalpha and TCRbeta repertoires longitudinally. Broader findings and caveats from the paper: Some responding clones were found in pre-infection memory, which suggests that pre-existing cross-reactive memory T cells took part in the SARS-CoV-2 response. The study covered only a couple of mild cases, and larger cohorts including severe cases with pre-infection samples were considered necessary. Clones that contracted from day 15 to 85 showed balanced CD4/CD8 phenotypes, whereas a second wave of clones that expanded from day 15 to 37 leaned towards CD4+. Whether the second-wave clones peaking on day 37 were SARS-CoV-2 specific was not confirmed. Contracting CD4+ clones turned up mainly in the CM and EM memory subsets, whereas EMRA was where CD8+ clones were enriched.

Many counts were recorded for this clonotype. What antigen it recognizes has not been identified. Base qualities are not recorded, but no much larger clone differs from it by a single base. PBMCs were isolated by Ficoll-Paque density gradient centrifugation. For this chain, trimming is 4 bases at the V end and 5 bases at the J end, and the number of junction bases without a gene match is 7. From the cysteine up to the phenylalanine, the CDR3 has a length of 14 residues. The entry retains the CDR3 DNA only, 42 bases that are in frame from base 1. For sequencing, an Illumina NovaSeq 6000 was employed. TCRalpha and TCRbeta cDNA libraries were built by 5'RACE with constant-segment primers, adding sample barcodes and unique molecular identifiers. Trizol reagent was used to extract RNA from every sample. Amplification of the libraries took two PCR steps, and the second step added a second sample barcode plus Illumina TruSeq adapters. Sequencing of libraries was performed on an Illumina NovaSeq with 2 x 150 bp paired-end reads. The paper's data handling went like this. Reads were demultiplexed and collapsed into UMI-guided consensus sequences with migec v1.2.7. Using mixcr v2.1.11, UMI consensuses were aligned to TRA and TRB V and J templates and then assembled into clonotypes. A clonotype was counted as expanded or contracted only when both edgeR and NoisET called the clonotype significant, with the noise models trained on biological replicates. For edgeR calls, the cutoffs were a false discovery rate-adjusted p below 0.01 and a log2 fold-change threshold of 1. As an exploratory analysis of dynamics, PCA with hierarchical clustering was applied to max-normalized trajectories of the 1000 most abundant clonotypes. Separately sequenced CD4+ and CD8+ repertoires were used to assign the CD4 or CD8 phenotype of responding clones. TCRdb took the public reads, trimmed them with fastp at Q25, ran MiXCR for clone calling and kept in-frame beta chains. Each CDR3 protein gets just one entry, which takes the most common genes and DNA from the rows behind it. TCRdb assigned the V and J calls; the authors' analysis was not used. Across this sample there are more than 80,000 distinct CDR3 sequences, with approximately 17% seen only once. Over 25% of the sample is held by the ten biggest clonotypes.

This receptor chain uses TRBV12-3 or TRBV12-4 and TRBJ2-5; the central 7 bases match TRBD2. The source of this sequence is an adult woman who had mild COVID-19 (a few samples of this study predate the infection). The sample titles of this study are shuffled in the database, so cell type and time point are left out; the donor was told from shared clones. Source material: PBMCs or a T cell subset sorted from them (not recorded which). The bases are TGTGCCAGCAGTTCGGTCGGGGGGATGGAGACCCAGTACTTC. Its protein reads: CASSSVGGMETQYF.